Here is one T cell receptor (beta chain) with its context. The target of this receptor is not known. The sample holds no much larger clone one base away, and base qualities are not on file. This specimen comes from a study of cytomegalovirus exposure and HLA in healthy donors (TCRdb year 2017). The study in broad terms: An earlier analysis of a few hundred of the donors reported 276 Gb of sequence data and 95 million to 140 million unique TCR beta sequences obtained from around 170 million T cells. An early release covering 550 to 650 HLA-typed donors comprised roughly 300 gigabases of sequencing data and around 80 million unique TCR sequences. The genetic ancestry cluster associated with self-reported Caucasian donors included roughly 84% of the approximately 430 genotyped donors. The study was designed to test whether signatures of past pathogen exposure could be identified by cataloging public T cell receptors. The T cell repertoires of about 700 subjects were profiled by immunosequencing and related to cytomegalovirus serostatus. Along with the roughly 700-subject first cohort, a separate validation cohort of 120 different subjects was used. High-throughput TCR immunosequencing, statistical association of individual TCRs with disease status, and machine learning were combined to predict cytomegalovirus infection status. A later analysis re-examined previously published TCR beta repertoires from more than 650 donors and added high-resolution HLA genotyping to investigate patterns of TCR occurrence. The later analysis used no new phenotypic data to find candidate immune exposures, relying instead on TCR beta sequences and their occurrence across donors. In an earlier analysis of 587 of the donors, high-throughput TCR beta sequencing was used to judge whether each TCR beta V gene segment behaved as functional or pseudogenic. Donor age, sex, ethnicity and CMV serostatus were compiled alongside the repertoire data. A later genetic analysis took genome-wide SNP genotypes for about 55% of the 666 donors and used that subset as a discovery cohort. All discovery cohort repertoires had been generated using a single sequencing platform. Class I and class II HLA loci were covered by the typing at four-digit resolution. Typing coverage differed by locus: A, B, C, DRB1 and DQB1 were typed in roughly 620-630 donors, DQA1 in 500 to 550, DPA1 in approximately 600, and DPB1 in around 440. Four or five DR-DQ haplotypes were handled as single units for association and clustering because linkage in the cohort was strong. On average, around 230,000 unique TCR beta nucleotide sequences were sequenced per donor among fewer than 500 genotyped donors of the cohort, with roughly 18% of those sequences being non-productive. The study at large found these results: Presence/absence analyses assumed roughly uniform sequencing depth across donors, an assumption that may not hold. Correlated functional status among segregating V segments might reflect linkage disequilibrium, but an unknown experimental factor could not be ruled out. At a false discovery rate of 0.05, a later analysis linked some 18,000 TCR beta sequences to specific HLA alleles. Strong co-occurrence of HLA alleles, especially DR and DQ, made assigning TCR associations to individual alleles difficult. In a later analysis, most CMV-associated TCR beta chains were found to appear HLA-restricted, with HLA associations seemingly driven largely by CMV exposure. Because the 87-base-pair reads could not distinguish some IMGT-functional V segments, including TRBV6-2 and TRBV6-3, those segments were excluded. Most TCR sequences were observed very rarely across donors, whereas some public TCRs were present in many individuals. An association between a missense DCLRE1C variant and V-gene and J-gene trimming of TCR beta chains was found in a later genetic analysis and replicated in an independent cohort. In an earlier analysis of several hundred of the donors, most TCR beta V segments were observed in productive rearrangements about 90% or about 30% of the time, broadly matching IMGT annotations. In both the original and validation cohorts, the classifier was reported to diagnose cytomegalovirus status with high specificity and sensitivity. Because HLA typing was missing for some donors at each locus, association tests included only the typed subset. A group of highly shared sequence variants was considered likely to be a technical artifact of the sequencing pipeline. In a later analysis, TCR association rates were found to vary across HLA loci, with the most associated TCRs seen for DRB1 alleles and the fewest for HLA-C alleles. The authors suggested that the approach could potentially be extended to other disease states and immunological phenotypes. Immune exposure information for the cohort was limited to CMV serostatus. In a later genetic analysis, fewer N-insertions in productive TCRs were reported among donors in an Asian-associated ancestry cluster than the approximately 670-donor mean. Because counts were too low, seventeen rarely observed V segments, including chromosome 9 orphons, were left out of the earlier analysis of several hundred of the donors. The study listed over 150 TCR beta chains as associated with cytomegalovirus. The cohort was sequenced for TCR beta chains only, and without alpha or paired-chain data the features that could be detected were limited. A later analysis found that HLA-associated TCR beta chains were more clonally expanded and had lower generation probabilities than equally common non-associated chains. A further reported finding was that TCR beta sequences accurately predicted the HLA-A and HLA-B alleles for most subjects in the first cohort. A later analysis reported that several top co-occurrence clusters appeared linked to parvovirus B19, influenza, CMV and Epstein-Barr virus. A few of the identified cytomegalovirus-associated TCR beta chains were confirmed in vitro to be specific for cytomegalovirus antigens.

Libraries were prepared through the immunoSEQ multiplex PCR assay. For the multiplex PCR, a mixture combining 60 forward primers for TCR Vbeta segments and 13 reverse primers for TCR Jbeta segments was used. A multiplex PCR assay on genomic DNA amplified the CDR3 region of rearranged TCR beta genes. On the Illumina HiSeq System, the amplified TCR beta libraries were sequenced as 87-base-pair reads. The study's own analysis went as follows. Across the 670 or so repertoires, a later analysis counted tens of millions of unique TCR beta chains, around 10 million of which were shared by at least two donors. To remove PCR and sequencing errors, raw reads were error-corrected and collapsed into unique sequences using a nearest-neighbor algorithm that merged closely related sequences. CDR3 sequences were aligned to IMGT reference sequences to assign V, D and J gene segments. For a sequence to be retained, at least a six-nucleotide match to both a V gene segment and a J gene segment was required. Rearrangements were called productive when the CDR3 lacked stop codons and stayed in frame with V and J; all others were non-productive. CDR3 was defined according to IMGT convention as the region running from the second conserved V-encoded cysteine to the conserved J-encoded phenylalanine. The earlier analysis of fewer than 750 of the donors excluded sequences that lacked an unambiguous match to a single V gene segment. An earlier analysis of 587 of the donors called V segments functional above 56.7% productive rearrangements and segregating when the between-donor standard deviation exceeded 5%. A statistical classification framework was developed to diagnose cytomegalovirus status using the catalog of TCR beta chain sequences. A later analysis assigned V and J genes by comparing TCR nucleotide sequences with IMGT/GENE-DB human TR gene sequences. Using the TCRdist pipeline, a later analysis assigned CDR3 sequences along with most-parsimonious VDJ recombination scenarios. A later analysis defined each TCR beta chain by its CDR3 amino acid sequence plus V-gene family, and excluded reads lacking a unique V-gene family. A later analysis removed 592 highly shared, low-generation-probability nucleotide sequences to deal with suspected cross-contamination and a sequencing artifact. A later analysis calculated a clonal expansion index for each public chain from normalized within-repertoire ranks of inferred template counts. In a later analysis, generation probabilities were computed using a VDJ recombination model fitted to out-of-frame rearrangements, and the results were checked against IGoR. A later analysis scored TCR-TCR, TCR-HLA and TCR-CMV co-occurrence with hypergeometric tests, applying a repertoire-size bias correction to TCR pairs. In a later analysis, false discovery rates were estimated by permuting HLA or CMV assignments 20 times. In a later analysis, co-occurring TCRs were grouped using DBSCAN, and TCRdist sequence similarity was added for clustering within HLA-allele-positive subsets. For co-occurrence clustering, repertoires with fewer than 30,000 or more than 120,000 public chains were excluded, along with several repertoires with anomalous nucleotide sharing. Sourced from immuneACCESS, this table was stored by TCRdb with only in-frame sequences that have V and J called. A share of the clones is absent; for the studies checked, an unresolved V gene accounts for under half, and the remainder has no known explanation. V, J and clone size derive from that table, while D and trimming were established from the DNA sequence. The sample table lists tens of thousands of clones, 65% to 90% of them with a count of one. The ten largest make up 4.3% of the sample.

V was cut back by 4 bases and J by 9 bases, leaving a gap of 7 bases between them. Reading the germline V gene (reference sequence) gives CDR1 LNHDA and CDR2 SQIVND. From cysteine to phenylalanine, the CDR3 is 12 amino acids long. The DNA shown is the 36-base CDR3, in frame from base 1. The cohort consisted of 600 to 700 healthy bone marrow donors. All cohort members were sampled while nominally healthy, although unrecorded immune exposures were likely present. The donor tested CMV seronegative, placing the donor among the 352 seronegative members of the cohort. Each donor provided a peripheral blood sample, and peripheral blood mononuclear cells were used for TCR beta sequencing. The Qiagen DNeasy Blood Extraction Kit was used to extract genomic DNA from the blood cell samples.

The sequencing input was PBMCs. The chain is assembled from TRBV19 and TRBJ1-6; the D region possibly corresponds to TRBD1 (6 bases align). The origin of this receptor is a man in his thirties or forties in good health and CMV-seronegative. The CDR3 region: CASSTRGSPLHF. In nucleotide form, the sequence is TGTGCCAGTAGTACCAGGGGTTCACCCCTCCACTTT.